A selection of T cell receptor beta chains follows, all from one sample in a study of T-cell reconstitution after alpha-beta-depleted transplantation in children. In TCRdb, the PCR reads were re-called with MiXCR into one record per CDR3 protein. There are under 450,000 distinct CDR3 sequences in the sample; 15% to 20% occur only once, and around 30% lies in the top ten. The source material was PBMCs, mostly from graft donor cells, sampled 360 days after TCRalphabeta/CD19-depleted stem cell transplant. These receptors all come from a boy younger than two who had a stem cell transplant for Wiskott-Aldrich syndrome, so the T cells may come from the graft donor. Both conserved end residues are part of each CDR3.

v_call,cdr3_length,j_call,cdr3_aa
TRBV5-1,17,TRBJ1-2,CASSLETPGDTPYGYTF
TRBV10-3,15,TRBJ2-7,CAISLGTSGSYEQYF
TRBV29-1,14,TRBJ2-3,CSVDLGTGPRTQYF
TRBV5-5,15,TRBJ2-7,CASSLVAGKLYEQYF
TRBV6-2/TRBV6-3,13,TRBJ2-2,CATGTSGAGELFF
TRBV29-1,13,TRBJ2-3,CSTMGPPADTQYF
TRBV7-6,14,TRBJ2-1,CASSFRALYNEQFF
TRBV12-3/TRBV12-4,15,TRBJ2-7,CASSILDRLTYEQYF
TRBV5-1,18,TRBJ2-1,CASSLSATSGMLDNEQFF
TRBV29-1,14,TRBJ2-2,CSGSSGTNTGELFF
TRBV20-1,15,TRBJ2-1,CSALRAPYTHNEQFF
TRBV7-2,15,TRBJ2-1,CASSYRDITYNEQFF
TRBV12-3/TRBV12-4,13,TRBJ2-1,CASSRTGGDEQFF
TRBV6-2/TRBV6-3,12,TRBJ2-1,CASANPHNEQFF
TRBV11-2,15,TRBJ2-7,CASSPRDVGSYEQYF